This TCR beta chain was sequenced in a study of molecular identifiers for immune sequencing clone quantification. Study outcomes and limitations: With a barcode shared among identical TCR molecules, highly expanded clone sizes could be underestimated. Clones exceeding 20 RNA copies carried over 97% of effector molecules but under 1% of naive-cell molecules.

This clonotype was counted at least ten times. Its antigen is as yet unknown. Each library that profiled naive CD8 cells came from roughly 18,000 to 920,000 sorted cells with 10%, 30% or 50% RNA. V trimming: 0 bases; J trimming: 4 bases; junction bases outside the gene matches: 5. Germline V gene data show CDR1 as LGHNA and CDR2 as YSLEER. The CDR3 has 15 amino acids. Preparation of the bulk TCR libraries relied on previously described methods and listed TCR primers. TCRdb used MiXCR to reprocess the PCR reads, holding one entry per CDR3 protein. The sample lists under 650,000 distinct CDR3 sequences, 15% to 20% seen once, with 0.85% to 0.9% in the top ten.

This chain connects TRBV4-3 to TRBJ1-1, with TRBD1 identical over 7 bases. The clonotype comes from a human donor in good health. Some libraries in this study had Jurkat cell RNA spiked in. Material: naive CD8+ T cells from blood, with Jurkat cell RNA spiked in. Subset reported: FACS-sorted CD8+CD4-CCR7+CD45RA+ naive T cells. The CDR3 reads CASSQETGRGTEAFF. The CDR3 region has the DNA TGCGCCAGCAGCCAAGAGACAGGGAGGGGCACTGAAGCTTTCTTT.